This T cell receptor beta chain was observed in a study of control samples from healthy donors and cancer patients. Method: immunoSEQ multiplex PCR; TCRdb's copy keeps in-frame clones and lacks some. The repertoire holds around 150,000 clones, with approximately 94% as singletons. The CDR3 length is 16 residues. Trimming removed 3 bases from V and 0 bases from J; junction bases left unmatched: 6. The V gene's germline CDR1 is MNHEY and CDR2 SMNVEV (reference sequence). The rearrangement joins TRBV27 to TRBJ1-1; 8 bases fit TRBD1. The receptor comes from a woman between 40 and 55 years old in good health. What was sequenced was blood. In DNA form, the CDR3 reads TGTGCCAGCAGTTTGGCCCCGGACAGGGTGAACACTGAAGCTTTCTTT. This translates into CASSLAPDRVNTEAFF.